This is a list of T cell receptor beta chains from one sample in a study of CD8 T cells in ankylosing spondylitis. Using its own MiXCR run on the 5' RACE reads, TCRdb lists one record per CDR3 protein. The data show some 39,000 distinct CDR3 sequences, with about an eighth seen just once and more than 25% held by the top ten. Sequencing input: synovial fluid, either unsorted or a sorted T cell fraction (not recorded which). The receptors shown here come from a male donor with ankylosing spondylitis. Both conserved end residues are part of each CDR3. Each record gives: CDR3 protein, clone size, V gene. The size of a clone is reported for some rows only, either as once, few or many, or as a class for expanded clones.

CSVVGSSYNEQFF | NA | TRBV29-1
CSALTGMNTEAFF | many | TRBV20-1
CAWSQGFIREQYF | few | TRBV30
CASSLGATAYYEQYF | many | TRBV5-1
CASRRTGFSGNTIYF | NA | TRBV27
CATFDRGRAEAFF | NA | TRBV10-3
CASTNRLNYGYTF | many | TRBV7-2
CASSYSIRGQTYEQYF | few | TRBV6-2/TRBV6-3
CASSQDRRENTEAFF | few | TRBV4-1
CASSQDLGAGAAEQYF | many | TRBV4-2
CASSFSGRNYEQYF | NA | TRBV5-6
CASSGVNTEAFF | NA | TRBV9
CASSERDVYNEQFF | NA | TRBV11-1
CASSQGQGGWGNQPQHF | many | TRBV3-1
CASSSHVAGLTDTQYF | few | TRBV7-6
CASSQGLAGGFYEQYF | NA | TRBV3-1
CASSGQGTQKAFF | once | TRBV27
CAGRRGEGNQPQHF | many | TRBV28
CASSHFLEQAGRGTEAFF | many | TRBV4-2
CASSVGTGDYNEQFF | many | TRBV4-2
CASSLDAGLVWGGNQPQHF | NA | TRBV11-2
CASSDSGEVGEQFF | many | TRBV6-4
CASSQDWVVTGYNEQFF | NA | TRBV4-3
CASSQSLRFGLAEEQFF | many | TRBV4-3
CASSELAETDEQFF | few | TRBV25-1
CASRGGPLSNQPQHF | NA | TRBV27
CSARGTAVYEQYF | NA | TRBV20-1
CASSQEYTTGNTIYF | NA | TRBV4-3
CASRQPGHLYEQYF | many | TRBV6-1
CASSPWDDYEQYF | many | TRBV12-3/TRBV12-4
CASRLGQGYEQYF | NA | TRBV5-1
CSASHPERYTEAFF | NA | TRBV20-1
CASSLYRGTEAFF | NA | TRBV12-3/TRBV12-4
CASRLAGSHEQFF | many | TRBV12-3/TRBV12-4
CASSLGSGQGKYEQYF | medium-sized | TRBV7-6
CASSRGHEADEQFF | many | TRBV6-4
CSVQTGDEQYF | NA | TRBV29-1
CASSLWTSYNEQFF | NA | TRBV7-9
CASSEYSLGGGYGYTF | few | TRBV25-1
CASSYDRTTEQYF | many | TRBV6-2/TRBV6-3
CASSLPLTGATEAFF | few | TRBV28
CASSHGGQNSGEQFF | NA | TRBV9
CASSQGGATNEKLFF | many | TRBV14
CASSVRDGENTEAFF | NA | TRBV4-3